Listed below are T cell receptor beta chains from one sample, sequenced in a study of shared clonotypes between healthy human individuals. Measured with immunoSEQ multiplex PCR; TCRdb has only the in-frame clones, and not every one. The table records around 2.3 million clones, almost 96% of them present only once. What was sequenced was naive CD4+ T cells sorted from blood. These receptors were taken from a young man in good health. CDR3s include the opening cysteine and the closing phenylalanine or tryptophan. Fields, in order: clone size, D gene, J gene, V gene, CDR3 DNA, CDR3 protein. The D gene is left open where the match is weak. Rows give clone size only sometimes, using once, few, many, or a class for an expanded clone.

>-|-|TRBJ2-3|TRBV5-1
TGCGCCAGCAGCGTGCGAAATACACCGGATACGCAGTATTTT
CASSVRNTPDTQYF
>-|-|TRBJ2-6|TRBV5-4
TGTGCCAGCACTAACTCTGGGGCCAACGTCCTGACTTTC
CASTNSGANVLTF
>-|TRBD1|TRBJ1-1|TRBV18
TGTGCCAGCTCACCACAGGGGGCAGATGAAGCTTTCTTT
CASSPQGADEAFF
>-|TRBD1|TRBJ2-3|TRBV4-3
TGCGCCAGCAGCCTCGGGACAGGACTCACAGATACGCAGTATTTT
CASSLGTGLTDTQYF
>-|-|TRBJ2-7|TRBV7-2
TGTGCCAGCAGCTTAGGTCCTCCCGCTCAGCTCTACGAGCAGTACTTC
CASSLGPPAQLYEQYF
>once|-|TRBJ1-2|TRBV28
TGTGCCAGCAGCCTGAAGATTCCGAGGGGCTACACCTTC
CASSLKIPRGYTF
>-|-|TRBJ2-1|TRBV30
TGTGCCTGTCAGGTTAGGTCCTACAATGAGCAGTTCTTC
CACQVRSYNEQFF
>-|-|TRBJ2-7|TRBV18
TGTGCCAGCTCGTCGGTAGGCTCCTACGAGCAGTACTTC
CASSSVGSYEQYF
>few|TRBD2|TRBJ2-3|TRBV5-1
TGCGCCAGCAGCTTGTCGACTAGCGGGAGAGGAACAGATACGCAGTATTTT
CASSLSTSGRGTDTQYF
>-|TRBD1|TRBJ2-7|TRBV19
TGTGCCAGTAGTACTCCCCCCGGGACAGGGCGCACCTACGAGCAGTACTTC
CASSTPPGTGRTYEQYF
>-|TRBD1|TRBJ2-5|TRBV19
TGTGCCAGTAGTATCCCGGGACAGGGTCAACAAGAGACCCAGTACTTC
CASSIPGQGQQETQYF
>-|-|TRBJ1-4|TRBV29-1
TGCAGCGTTGTGAGGCGAGGGGAGGGTGAAAAACTGTTTTTT
CSVVRRGEGEKLFF
>-|TRBD1|TRBJ2-2|TRBV5-4
TGTGCCAGCAGCTTCTTGACAGGGTGGAACACCGGGGAGCTGTTTTTT
CASSFLTGWNTGELFF
>-|-|TRBJ1-5|TRBV30
TGTGCCTGGAGTGTCGGCGGGGGTAGCAATCAGCCCCAGCATTTT
CAWSVGGGSNQPQHF
>-|-|TRBJ1-2|TRBV6-5
TGTGCCAGCAGTGGTGGGGTGGGTGGCTACACCTTC
CASSGGVGGYTF
>-|-|TRBJ2-7|TRBV12-5
TGTGCTAGTGGTTCGCAGGGGCGCAAGCAGTACTTC
CASGSQGRKQYF
>-|-|TRBJ2-7|TRBV11-2
TGTGCCAGCAGCCCTGCCAGGGTTTGGAACGAGCAGTACTTC
CASSPARVWNEQYF
>-|-|TRBJ2-7|TRBV7-9
TGTGCCAGCAGCTTAACCCCAAGCCCAGGGCCGTCCTACGAGCAGTACTTC
CASSLTPSPGPSYEQYF
>once|TRBD1|TRBJ1-4|TRBV28
TGTGCCAGCAGTCCAGGGGGAGCAACTAATGAAAAACTGTTTTTT
CASSPGGATNEKLFF
>-|-|TRBJ2-7|TRBV7-2
TGTGCCAGCAGCCTCACAGGGAAAGAGCAGTACTTC
CASSLTGKEQYF
>-|-|TRBJ2-1|TRBV28
TGTGCCAGCAGTTTGGAGAGTATCTACAATGAGCAGTTCTTC
CASSLESIYNEQFF
>-|TRBD2|TRBJ2-1|TRBV6-1
TGTGCCAGCGTACGGACTAGCGGGGGGGCAAATGAGCAGTTCTTC
CASVRTSGGANEQFF
>-|TRBD1|TRBJ2-2|TRBV23-1
TGCGCCAGCAGTCCTCGGACAGGGAACACCGGGGAGCTGTTTTTT
CASSPRTGNTGELFF
>-|TRBD2|TRBJ2-7|TRBV11-2
TGTGCCAGCAGAAGTGGGACTAGCGGAACCTACGAGCAGTACTTC
CASRSGTSGTYEQYF
>-|-|TRBJ2-5|TRBV28
TGTGCCAGCGAGGACGGTGGGGCTGGGGAAGAGACCCAGTACTTC
CASEDGGAGEETQYF
>-|TRBD1|TRBJ1-6|TRBV7-8
TGTGCCAGCAGCTTCCCGACAGGGGGTTCTTCACCCCTCCACTTT
CASSFPTGGSSPLHF
>-|-|TRBJ1-3|TRBV6-5
TGTGCCAGCAGTTCAGGGGCGATTGGAAACACCATATATTTT
CASSSGAIGNTIYF
>-|-|TRBJ2-5|TRBV19
TGTGCCAGTAGTAAATGGGGAAGCCAAGAGACCCAGTACTTC
CASSKWGSQETQYF
>-|-|TRBJ1-1|TRBV10-1
TGCGCCAGCAGTTCCCTCCCTAACACTGAAGCTTTCTTT
CASSSLPNTEAFF
>-|-|TRBJ2-3|TRBV18
TGTGCCAGCTCCCTCAATGGAAACAGTCCCACAGATACGCAGTATTTT
CASSLNGNSPTDTQYF
>-|TRBD1|TRBJ1-2|TRBV7-9
TGTGCCAGCAGCTTGGGACAGGGTGGTAACTATGGCTACACCTTC
CASSLGQGGNYGYTF
>-|-|TRBJ1-2|TRBV2
TGTGCCAGCAGTACCGGACAGCGCTATGGCTACACCTTC
CASSTGQRYGYTF